The 11 T cell receptor beta chains below were found in one sample sequenced in a study of monozygotic twins with inflammatory bowel disease. TCRdb reworked the 5' RACE reads into one entry per CDR3 protein, no DNA. This table holds a few hundred thousand distinct CDR3 sequences. Sequencing was carried out using blood. These receptors were taken from a human donor with ulcerative colitis or Crohn's disease, or a healthy co-twin of an affected twin (not recorded which).

The CDR3 here is CASSFPGGAPDTQYF. This chain links TRBV27 with TRBJ2-3; TCRdb indicates TRBD1, and absent DNA this call remains unverified. This CDR3 spans 15 amino acids. CDR1 and CDR2 (germline): MNHEY, SMNVEV (reference sequence).

The V and J genes are TRBV2 and TRBJ2-5. Germline-derived CDR1 and CDR2 are SNHLY and FYNNEI. The length of the CDR3 is 11 residues. This chain's CDR3 is CASHGGETQYF.

The rearrangement uses TRBV20-1 and TRBJ1-1; TCRdb proposes TRBD1, but this gene call is untestable without DNA. The CDR3 has 14 amino acids. The germline gives CDR1 DFQATT, CDR2 SNEGSKA (reference sequence). Here the CDR3 reads CSARVGTANTEAFF.

The chain uses TRBV7-2 and TRBJ1-2. The CDR3 covers 14 residues. The V gene's germline CDR1 is SGHTA and CDR2 FQGNSA. CDR3 protein: CASSQIGSNYGYTF.

This chain joins TRBV28 and TRBJ1-2; TCRdb picks TRBD1, but there is no DNA to check that call. The CDR3 is 15 residues long. Germline V gene sequence: CDR1 MDHEN, CDR2 SYDVKM. CDR3 sequence reads: CASRVWGVSVDGYTF.

V usage is TRBV13 and J usage is TRBJ1-2. Germline lookup yields CDR1 PRHDT and CDR2 FYEKMQ (reference sequence). The length of the CDR3 is 15 residues. The CDR3 loop reads CASSPVFVRENGYTF. The full variable domain, its missing parts supplied by reference TRBV13 and TRBJ1-2, is AAGVIQSPRHLIKEKRETATLKCYPIPRHDTVYWYQQGPGQDPQFLISFYEKMQSDKGSIPDRFSAQQFSDYHSELNMSSLELGDSALYFCASSPVFVRENGYTFGSGTRLTVV.

This chain uses TRBV20-1 with TRBJ1-4. The germline gives CDR1 DFQATT, CDR2 SNEGSKA (reference sequence). This CDR3 is built from 12 residues. The CDR3 sequence is CSARGGGEKLFF.

V is TRBV29-1 and J is TRBJ2-2; the TCRdb call, TRBD2, lacks DNA for checking. The CDR3 runs to 14 residues. Germline CDR1 reads SQVTM; CDR2 reads ANQGSEA. CDR3 sequence: CSVGTSGIPGELFF.

The chain links TRBV30 to TRBJ2-1; lacking DNA, the TRBD1 call made by TCRdb goes unchecked. This CDR3 region has 14 residues. The germline CDR1 and CDR2 sequences are GTSNPN and SVGIG (reference sequence). CDR3 sequence: CAWSVLGDYNEQFF.

This sequence joins TRBV24-1 and TRBJ2-1; the TRBD2 assignment by TCRdb is unverifiable without DNA. CDR1 and CDR2 (germline): KGHDR, SFDVKD. CDR3 size: 15 residues. The CDR3 here is CATSGRTSGNNEQFF.

The V and J genes are TRBV20-1 and TRBJ2-7; TCRdb's D call of TRBD1 is untestable without DNA. This CDR3 spans 12 amino acids. CDR1 and CDR2 from the germline V gene are DFQATT and SNEGSKA (reference sequence). The CDR3: CSANVDSYEQYF.